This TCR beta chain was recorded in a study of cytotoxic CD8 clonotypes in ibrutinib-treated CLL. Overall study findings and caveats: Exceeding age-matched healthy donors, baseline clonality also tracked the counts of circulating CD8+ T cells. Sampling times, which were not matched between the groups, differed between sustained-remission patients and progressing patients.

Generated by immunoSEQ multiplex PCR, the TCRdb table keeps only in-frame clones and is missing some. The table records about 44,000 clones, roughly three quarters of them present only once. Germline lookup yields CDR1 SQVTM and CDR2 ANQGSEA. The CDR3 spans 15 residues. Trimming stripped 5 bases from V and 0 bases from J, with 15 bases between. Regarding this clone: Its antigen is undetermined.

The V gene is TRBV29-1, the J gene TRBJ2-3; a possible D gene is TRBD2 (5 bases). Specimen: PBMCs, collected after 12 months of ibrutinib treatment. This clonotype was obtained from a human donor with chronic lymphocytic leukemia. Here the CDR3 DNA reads TGCAGCGTTCTCCCGCGGGCGTCTAGCACAGATACGCAGTATTTT. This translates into CSVLPRASSTDTQYF.